The present T cell receptor (beta chain) was sequenced within a study of cytomegalovirus exposure and HLA in healthy donors (TCRdb year 2017). Study-level background: An earlier analysis of fewer than 750 of the donors reported approximately 260 Gb of sequence data and 100 million to 120 million unique TCR beta sequences obtained from 180 million or so T cells. An early release covering 500 to 750 HLA-typed donors comprised approximately 290 gigabases of sequencing data and roughly 85 million unique TCR sequences. Of the approximately 400 genotyped donors, roughly 76% were placed in the genetic ancestry cluster associated with self-reported Caucasian donors. The study aimed to test whether signatures of past pathogen exposure could be identified by cataloging public T cell receptors. The study profiled the T cell repertoires of 500 to 800 subjects by immunosequencing and related them to cytomegalovirus serostatus. Along with the roughly 670-subject first cohort, a separate validation cohort of around 120 different subjects was used. To predict cytomegalovirus infection status, the study brought together high-throughput TCR immunosequencing, statistical association of individual TCRs with disease status, and machine learning. A later analysis re-analyzed previously published TCR beta repertoires from 660 or so donors and added high-resolution HLA genotyping to study TCR occurrence patterns. Rather than using new phenotypic data, the later analysis identified candidate immune exposures from TCR beta sequences and from how often those sequences occurred across donors. An earlier analysis of roughly 580 of the donors used high-throughput TCR beta sequencing to judge whether each TCR beta V gene segment behaved as functional or pseudogenic. Donor age, sex, ethnicity and CMV serostatus were collected together with the repertoire data. Genome-wide SNP genotypes for about 55% of the roughly 670 donors were used in a later genetic analysis, which treated that subset as a discovery cohort. All discovery cohort repertoires had been generated using a single sequencing platform. HLA typing included class I and class II loci at four-digit resolution. Typing coverage varied by locus: roughly 620-640 donors for A, B, C, DRB1 and DQB1; some 520 for DQA1; some 610 for DPA1; more than 450 for DPB1. Roughly five DR-DQ haplotypes were treated as single units for association and clustering because of strong linkage in the cohort. Among roughly 370 genotyped donors of the cohort, an average of around 240,000 unique TCR beta nucleotide sequences were sequenced per donor, about a sixth of them non-productive. Beyond this particular receptor, the publication reports: It was suggested by the authors that the approach could potentially be generalized to other disease states and immunological phenotypes. Most TCR sequences were observed very rarely across donors, whereas some public TCRs were present in many individuals. When HLA alleles, especially DR and DQ, strongly co-occurred, attributing TCR associations to individual alleles was difficult. Roughly uniform sequencing depth across donors was assumed in presence/absence analyses, although this assumption may not hold. A later analysis found that HLA-associated TCR beta chains were more clonally expanded and had lower generation probabilities than equally common non-associated chains. In a later analysis, the rate of TCR association differed among HLA loci, with DRB1 alleles having the most associated TCRs and HLA-C alleles having the fewest. The study gave a list of about 150 TCR beta chains associated with cytomegalovirus. Immune exposure information for the cohort was limited to CMV serostatus. Cytomegalovirus status was reported to be diagnosed by the classifier with high specificity and sensitivity in both the original and validation cohorts. In an earlier analysis of roughly 500 of the donors, most TCR beta V segments appeared in productive rearrangements about 87% or about 30% of the time, broadly matching IMGT annotations. Because HLA typing was unavailable for some donors at each locus, only the typed subset was used in association tests. A later analysis reported that several top co-occurrence clusters appeared linked to parvovirus B19, influenza, CMV and Epstein-Barr virus. Three of the identified cytomegalovirus-associated TCR beta chains were confirmed in vitro to be specific for cytomegalovirus antigens. The 87-base-pair reads could not distinguish some IMGT-functional V segments, including TRBV6-2 and TRBV6-3, so those segments were excluded. The earlier analysis of fewer than 750 of the donors excluded 15 to 20 rarely observed V segments, including chromosome 9 orphons, because counts were too low. A further reported finding was that TCR beta sequences accurately predicted the HLA-A and HLA-B alleles for most subjects in the first cohort. Linkage disequilibrium might explain the correlated functional status among segregating V segments, but an unknown experimental factor could not be ruled out. A cluster of highly shared sequence variants was judged likely to represent a technical artifact of the sequencing pipeline. In a later analysis, about 16,000 TCR beta sequences were associated with specific HLA alleles at a false discovery rate of 0.05. According to a later genetic analysis, donors in an Asian-associated ancestry cluster had fewer N-insertions in productive TCRs than the approximately 710-donor mean. In a later analysis, most CMV-associated TCR beta chains were found to appear HLA-restricted, with HLA associations seemingly driven largely by CMV exposure. In this cohort, only TCR beta chains were sequenced, and detectable features were limited by the absence of alpha or paired-chain data. A later genetic analysis associated a missense DCLRE1C variant with V-gene and J-gene trimming of TCR beta chains, and an independent cohort replicated the association.

Preparation of the library involved the immunoSEQ multiplex PCR assay. The multiplex PCR relied on a mix of 60 forward primers for TCR Vbeta segments and 13 reverse primers for TCR Jbeta segments. A multiplex PCR assay on genomic DNA amplified the CDR3 region of rearranged TCR beta genes. The amplified TCR beta libraries were sequenced on the Illumina HiSeq System as 87-base-pair reads. Per the authors' processing: Across the 600 to 700 repertoires, a later analysis counted 60 million to 90 million unique TCR beta chains, some 11 million of which were shared by at least two donors. To remove PCR and sequencing errors, raw reads were error-corrected and collapsed into unique sequences using a nearest-neighbor algorithm that merged closely related sequences. To assign V, D and J gene segments, CDR3 sequences were aligned to IMGT reference sequences. For a sequence to be retained, a match of at least six nucleotides was required to both a V gene segment and a J gene segment. A rearrangement was called productive if the CDR3 had no stop codons and remained in frame with V and J, and every other rearrangement was called non-productive. Following IMGT convention, CDR3 was defined as the stretch from the second conserved V-encoded cysteine up to the conserved J-encoded phenylalanine. The earlier analysis of about 620 of the donors excluded sequences that lacked an unambiguous match to a single V gene segment. In an earlier analysis of around 590 of the donors, a V segment was called functional when productive rearrangements were above 56.7%, and segregating when the standard deviation between donors exceeded 5%. A statistical classification framework was built for diagnosing cytomegalovirus status from the catalog of TCR beta chain sequences. V and J gene assignment, in a later analysis, came from comparing TCR nucleotide sequences with IMGT/GENE-DB human TR gene sequences. Using the TCRdist pipeline, a later analysis assigned CDR3 sequences along with most-parsimonious VDJ recombination scenarios. In a later analysis, every TCR beta chain was defined by the combination of its CDR3 amino acid sequence and its V-gene family, and reads without a unique V-gene family were dropped. In a later analysis, 450 to 600 highly shared, low-generation-probability nucleotide sequences were removed to address suspected cross-contamination and a sequencing artifact. In a later analysis, a clonal expansion index was calculated for each public chain from normalized within-repertoire ranks of inferred template counts. Generation probabilities in a later analysis came from a VDJ recombination model fitted to out-of-frame rearrangements, and those results were checked against IGoR. In a later analysis, TCR-TCR, TCR-HLA and TCR-CMV co-occurrence was scored with hypergeometric tests, and a repertoire-size bias correction was applied to TCR pairs. To estimate false discovery rates, a later analysis permuted the HLA or CMV assignments 20 times. In a later analysis, co-occurring TCRs were grouped using DBSCAN, with TCRdist sequence similarity added in when clustering inside HLA-allele-positive subsets. Repertoires with fewer than 30,000 or more than 120,000 public chains, plus five repertoires with anomalous nucleotide sharing, were excluded from co-occurrence clustering. The table comes from immuneACCESS by way of TCRdb, which keeps in-frame sequences with V and J called. Part of the clones is missing from these tables; in studies checked, under half for an unresolved V gene and the rest for unknown reasons. V, J and clone size derive from that table, while D and trimming were established from the DNA sequence. This sample has roughly 99,000 clones in its table, and 79% of those were observed once. The leading ten clones occupy about 4% of the sample.

The cohort comprised 550 to 700 healthy bone marrow donors. All cohort members were sampled while nominally healthy, although unrecorded immune exposures were likely present. The donor tested CMV seronegative, placing the donor among the roughly 400 seronegative members of the cohort. A peripheral blood sample was provided by each donor, and peripheral blood mononuclear cells were used for TCR beta sequencing. The Qiagen DNeasy Blood Extraction Kit was used to extract genomic DNA from the blood cell samples. Comments on this clone: No antigen is known for it. No base-level quality is on record; no much larger clone is a single base apart.

The CDR1 and CDR2 encoded by the germline V gene are SGHDN and FVKESK. From the cysteine up to the phenylalanine, the CDR3 has a length of 15 residues. Only the CDR3 portion is preserved as DNA: 45 bases, with reading frame beginning at the first base. The junction shows trimming of 4 bases on V and 4 bases on J, plus 17 bases between the germline ends. The sequence derives from a woman in her forties in good health and CMV-seronegative. What was sequenced was PBMCs. Recombination linked TRBV14 to TRBJ2-7; a tentative D call is TRBD1 (6 bases match). This receptor carries the CDR3 CASSLSTGFLYEQYF. The nucleotide sequence reads TGTGCCAGCAGCCTCAGCACAGGGTTTCTGTACGAGCAGTACTTC.